This record covers a single T cell receptor (beta chain). The data stem from a study of blood T cell repertoires in COVID-19. Clones were sequenced by immunoSEQ multiplex PCR, and TCRdb holds only the in-frame ones, with some missing. The data show roughly 20,000 clones, 80% to 90% seen once. This TCR derives from a human donor with active COVID-19. The donor label of this sample is uncertain. Sequencing was performed on peripheral blood.

CDR3 in amino acids: CATGQGYGYTF. CDR3 in DNA: TGTGCCACCGGACAGGGCTATGGCTACACCTTC. The chain has TRBV10-3 and TRBJ1-2; 8 bases line up with TRBD1. CDR3 length: 11 amino acids. The germline gives CDR1 ENHRY, CDR2 SYGVKD. The ends lost 10 bases at V and 4 bases at J; junction bases unmatched: 2.